Here is one T cell receptor (beta chain) with its context. Trimming pared 4 bases from V and 2 bases from J, leaving 8 bases between. Germline V lookup: CDR1 MDHEN, CDR2 SYDVKM. This CDR3 has 13 residues. These data are taken from a study of blood T cell repertoires in COVID-19. Study at large: Sample material is recorded as cDNA or gDNA derived from T cells, B-cell-depleted T cells, or PBMCs.

Sequencing used immunoSEQ multiplex PCR; TCRdb keeps in-frame clones, though not all of them. The sample gives about 180,000 clones, 82% of which show up once; 8.4% is in the top ten. Sequencing was carried out using peripheral blood. The V and J genes are TRBV28 and TRBJ1-2, with D possibly being TRBD1 (5 bases). The clonotype originates from a woman in her 70s with acute or convalescent COVID-19. CDR3 loop: CASSWEGNYGYTF. The CDR3 DNA follows: TGTGCCAGCAGTTGGGAGGGGAACTATGGCTACACCTTC.